This T cell receptor (beta chain) came from a study of T cell clones after liver transplantation. Study background: In this trial, immunosuppression withdrawal was attempted within 2 years of liver transplant. Without induction therapy, subjects received standard immunosuppression until 12-24 months post-transplant.

The V and J ends lost 4 bases and 0 bases respectively, with 11 bases between them. Germline CDR1 SGHRS, CDR2 YFSETQ. The CDR3 contains 14 residues. The assay was immunoSEQ multiplex PCR, and TCRdb's table has in-frame clones only and misses some. The data contain about 85,000 clones, about 84% of them seen just once; the ten biggest clones take up around 0.45%. Sorting of unstimulated PBMCs yielded separate CD3+CD4+ and CD3+CD8+ fractions. This TCR came from a human patient who received a liver transplant. The graft donor may have given rise to some T cells. V and J are TRBV5-1 and TRBJ2-7; maybe TRBD2 (5 bases). The source material was CD4+ T cells from blood, sampled approximately 45 months after liver transplant. This CDR3 reads CASSGSGSSYEQYF. The DNA for the CDR3 is TGCGCCAGCAGCGGGAGCGGTAGCTCCTACGAGCAGTACTTC.